Listed here are 21 T cell receptor beta chains from one sample, sequenced in a study of blood T cell repertoires in COVID-19. Repertoires were generated with immunoSEQ multiplex PCR, while TCRdb's copy carries only in-frame clones and drops some. Counted here are roughly 250,000 clones, 86% occurring once; the ten biggest clones make up approximately 12%. The sequenced material came from peripheral blood. The receptors come from a woman aged 30 to 39 with COVID-19, enrolled during active disease.

CDR3 in DNA: TGTGCTAGTGGTCCACCCCCCCTAGCGGGGGCATCCTACGAGCAGTACTTC. This gives the protein CASGPPPLAGASYEQYF. The chain combines TRBV12-5 with TRBJ2-7; 10 nucleotides match TRBD2. Trimming at V came to 5 bases and at J to 1 base, leaving 11 bases not matched to a gene. The CDR3 covers 17 residues. The germline CDR1 and CDR2 sequences are LGHNT and FRNRAP. Based on the CDR3 plus reference TRBV12-5 and TRBJ2-7, the full variable domain is DARVTQTPRHKVTEMGQEVTMRCQPILGHNTVFWYRQTMMQGLELLAYFRNRAPLDDSGMPKDRFSAEMPDATLATLKIQPSEPRDSAVYFCASGPPPLAGASYEQYFGPGTRLTVT.

The DNA of the CDR3 is TGTGCCAGCAGTGACACAGGGCCGGGCTATGGCTACACCTTC. This encodes CASSDTGPGYGYTF. The genes are TRBV2 and TRBJ1-2; perhaps TRBD1 as D (6 bases). Germline lookup yields CDR1 SNHLY and CDR2 FYNNEI. With 3 bases removed from V and 4 bases from J, the gap between germline ends came to 12 bases. The CDR3 has 14 residues.

The chain employs TRBV18 and TRBJ2-3; 13 bases agree with TRBD2. Germline CDR1 reads KGHSH; CDR2 reads LQKENI. The V segment lost 1 base and the J segment 3 bases; nucleotides outside the gene matches: 10. The CDR3 spans 19 residues. This CDR3 is CASSPLRTSGGLRTDTQYF. CDR3 sequence (DNA): TGTGCCAGCTCACCACTCCGGACTAGCGGGGGTTTAAGAACAGATACGCAGTATTTT.

The chain has TRBV6-1 and TRBJ2-3, with D possibly being TRBD1 (5 bases). The CDR3 is 14 residues long. Germline assignment: CDR1 MNHNS and CDR2 SASEGT. The V gene lost 3 bases and the J gene lost 6 bases, with 13 bases spanning the gap. The CDR3 is CASSDGPGWDTQYF. CDR3 bases: TGTGCCAGCAGTGACGGTCCAGGGTGGGATACGCAGTATTTT.

A single count supports this clone. The chain recombines TRBV14 with TRBJ2-3; no definite D call. V lost 0 bases and J lost 4, with 8 bases in between. The CDR3 covers 14 residues. Germline V CDR1 and CDR2: SGHDN, FVKESK. CDR3 protein: CASSQERQADTQYF. In nucleotides, the CDR3 is TGTGCCAGCAGCCAAGAACGCCAGGCAGATACGCAGTATTTT.

CDR3 nucleotides: TGCGCCAGCAGCCAAGGAGGCCTAGCGGGAGATACGCAGTATTTT. Translating it yields CASSQGGLAGDTQYF. J is TRBJ2-3 and V is TRBV4-1, with 8 bases aligning to TRBD2. This CDR3 has 15 residues. The J segment lost 5 bases and the V segment lost 1 base, leaving 5 bases of the junction unmatched. Germline CDR1 MGHRA, CDR2 YSYEKL.

The chain carries TRBV5-1 and TRBJ1-2, with TRBD1 matching 10 bases. CDR1 is SGHRS, CDR2 YFSETQ, per germline. This CDR3 contains 15 residues. With 0 bases clipped from V and 4 bases from J, the junction kept 3 bases outside the gene matches. In DNA, the CDR3 is TGCGCCAGCAGCTTGGGACAGGGGGCGGGCTATGGCTACACCTTC. This gives the protein CASSLGQGAGYGYTF.

This chain connects TRBV6-1 to TRBJ2-7; no firm D call. V gave up 3 bases and J gave up 4 bases, with 16 bases separating them. The CDR3 loop spans 15 amino acids. Germline loops: CDR1 MNHNS, CDR2 SASEGT. The CDR3 DNA reads TGTGCCAGCAGTGATTGGGCCGGCACTGGATACGAGCAGTACTTC. Translating gives CASSDWAGTGYEQYF.

This clone has only one observation. The genes are TRBV6-5 and TRBJ2-7; 7 bases match TRBD2. V shed 11 bases and J 2 bases; nucleotides not matched to a gene: 6. This CDR3 spans 12 amino acids. The germline V gene encodes CDR1 MNHEY and CDR2 SVGAGI. The CDR3 loop reads CALGGTTYEQYF. CDR3 DNA sequence: TGTGCCCTCGGGGGGACTACCTACGAGCAGTACTTC.

The gene calls are TRBV3-1 (or the pseudogene TRBV3-2) and TRBJ1-2; maybe TRBD1 (5 bases). The CDR3 contains 14 residues. Trimming took off 2 bases at V and 6 bases at J, with 13 bases between the two ends. CDR1 is LGHDT and CDR2 is YNNKEL in the germline V gene (reference sequence). Written as DNA, the CDR3 is TGTGCCAGCAGCCAATATCAGGGAACGCATGGCTACACCTTC. Protein sequence: CASSQYQGTHGYTF.

V usage is TRBV10-1 and J usage is TRBJ2-7; D perhaps matches TRBD2 (6 bases). Deletions cut 5 bases from V and 6 bases from J, with 20 bases between. The germline CDR1 and CDR2 sequences are WNHNN and SYGVQD (reference sequence). CDR3 length: 15 amino acids. CDR3 coding DNA: TGCGCCAGCAGTACGCTGCGGGACGGTGGAGCCGAGCAGTACTTC. Translating gives CASSTLRDGGAEQYF.

The rearrangement uses TRBV27 and TRBJ1-2; TRBD1 is a possible D gene (5 bases). Germline assignment: CDR1 MNHEY and CDR2 SMNVEV (reference sequence). With 3 bases removed from V and 7 bases from J, the gap between germline ends came to 15 bases. This CDR3 region has 14 residues. The CDR3 here is CASSFLVGGVGYTF. CDR3 DNA: TGTGCCAGCAGTTTCTTGGTCGGAGGGGTTGGCTACACCTTC.

V is TRBV24-1 and J is TRBJ2-2; D gene uncertain. Germline CDR1 is KGHDR and CDR2 is SFDVKD. The V and J ends lost 5 bases and 1 base respectively, with 4 bases between them. This CDR3 is built from 13 residues. CDR3 residues: CATSVGNTGELFF. For the CDR3, the DNA is TGTGCCACCAGTGTCGGGAACACCGGGGAGCTGTTTTTT.

The chain joins TRBV6-5 to TRBJ1-2; D is unresolved. V lost 5 bases and J lost 1, with 11 bases in between. The CDR3 has 14 amino acids. Germline CDR1 and CDR2: MNHEY and SVGAGI. In DNA form, the CDR3 reads TGTGCCAGCAGTCAAACAGTTGGTAACTATGGCTACACCTTC. This encodes CASSQTVGNYGYTF.

The genes are TRBV7-5 and TRBJ2-7; TRBD1, the D gene given by the table, was not confirmed from the DNA. TRBV7-5 is reported as a pseudogene. This CDR3 spans 16 amino acids. The CDR3 DNA reads TGTGTCAGAAGCTCTTTGAGGGGGCAGGCATCCTACGAGCAGTACTTC. Protein: CVRSSLRGQASYEQYF.

This clone was detected a few times. The chain couples TRBV19 to TRBJ2-7; maybe TRBD1 (5 bases). V lost 4 bases to trimming and J lost 3 bases, with 10 bases between them. This CDR3 spans 13 amino acids. Per the germline V gene, CDR1 is LNHDA and CDR2 is SQIVND (reference sequence). CDR3: CASSTSGFYEQYF. The CDR3 coding sequence is TGTGCCAGTAGTACCTCAGGGTTCTACGAGCAGTACTTC. The full variable domain, in which reference TRBV19 and TRBJ2-7 provide the parts outside the CDR3, is DGGITQSPKYLFRKEGQNVTLSCEQNLNHDAMYWYRQDPGQGLRLIYYSQIVNDFQKGDIAEGYSVSREKKESFPLTVTSAQKNPTAFYLCASSTSGFYEQYFGPGTRLTVT.

This clone was seen a few times. This chain links TRBV9 with TRBJ1-6, with a possible D match to TRBD1 (6 bases). The germline CDR1 and CDR2 sequences are SGDLS and YYNGEE. There are 15 residues in the CDR3. V lost 8 bases, J lost 9 bases, and 21 bases lay in between. As DNA, the CDR3 is TGTGCCAGTGGGGCAGGGGATTCTTCGGGTTCACCCCTCCACTTT. This translates into CASGAGDSSGSPLHF.

The rearrangement uses TRBV2 and TRBJ1-6, with D unresolved. Trimming took 11 bases from V and 0 from J, leaving 14 bases between them. CDR1 is SNHLY and CDR2 is FYNNEI in the germline V gene. This CDR3 has 15 amino acids. The CDR3 sequence is CAAGGKLSYNSPLHF. The CDR3 nucleotides read TGTGCCGCGGGCGGGAAACTCTCCTATAATTCACCCCTCCACTTT. Based on the CDR3 plus reference TRBV2 and TRBJ1-6, the full variable domain is EPEVTQTPSHQVTQMGQEVILRCVPISNHLYFYWYRQILGQKVEFLVSFYNNEISEKSEIFDDQFSVERPDGSNFTLKIRSTKLEDSAMYFCAAGGKLSYNSPLHFGNGTRLTVT.

The CDR3 DNA reads TGTGCCAGCAGCTCCGAGGGACAATTACCGAGGACTGAAGCTTTCTTT. Protein sequence: CASSSEGQLPRTEAFF. The chain carries TRBV7-6 and TRBJ1-1; D may be TRBD1 (6 bases). The germline V and J ends were trimmed by 4 bases and 5 bases, with 20 bases remaining between them. Per germline, CDR1 SGHVS and CDR2 FNYEAQ. The length of the CDR3 is 16 residues. Full variable domain (remainder filled in from reference TRBV7-6 and TRBJ1-1): GAGVSQSPRYKVTKRGQDVALRCDPISGHVSLYWYRQALGQGPEFLTYFNYEAQQDKSGLPNDRFSAERPEGSISTLTIQRTEQRDSAMYRCASSSEGQLPRTEAFFGQGTRLTVV.

The chain carries TRBV18 and TRBJ1-6; D perhaps matches TRBD1 (6 bases). The CDR3 is 14 residues long. V was shortened by 5 bases and J by 5 bases, with 10 bases between the two germline ends. Germline values: CDR1 KGHSH, CDR2 LQKENI. CDR3 residues: CASSKDRDNSPLHF. DNA for the CDR3: TGTGCCAGCTCAAAGGACAGAGATAATTCACCCCTCCACTTT.

The chain employs TRBV5-1 and TRBJ2-7; 10 positions match TRBD1. The CDR3 covers 15 residues. After removal of 4 bases from V and 1 base from J, the junction contained 5 bases not matched to a gene. Per germline, CDR1 SGHRS and CDR2 YFSETQ. The CDR3: CASSLDRGLSYEQYF. The DNA for the CDR3 is TGCGCCAGCAGCCTAGACAGGGGGCTGTCCTACGAGCAGTACTTC.